This paragraph covers one TCR beta chain sequence. What it binds is not known. This CDR3 has 13 residues. CDR1 is SNHLY, CDR2 FYNNEI, per germline. J gave up 4 bases and V 7 bases, and 4 bases lay outside the gene matches. The entry originates in a study of OX40 agonist ivuxolimab in advanced cancers. Background on the study: Patients were treated with ivuxolimab, an agonistic anti-OX40 (CD134) antibody.

The method was immunoSEQ multiplex PCR; TCRdb's version includes in-frame clones alone and lacks a portion of them. The sample has 9,000 to 10,000 clones, roughly 90% seen once. Regarding the study as a whole: The study observed clonal expansion of CD4+ and CD8+ blood T cells by week 6 at 0.1 to 3.0 mg/kg. CD8+ T cells were the subset that, on average, had more expanded clones than CD4+. Still undetermined is the antigen specificity of the expanded peripheral T cells.

Material: CD4+ or CD8+ T cells sorted from blood, obtained in a trial of the OX40 agonist ivuxolimab. This chain joins TRBV2 and TRBJ2-5, with 9 bases lining up with TRBD2. This clonotype was sampled from an adult with an advanced solid tumor such as melanoma, head and neck, liver or kidney cancer. The CDR3 reads CASTREGGETQYF. CDR3 in DNA: TGTGCCAGCACGCGGGAGGGGGGAGAGACCCAGTACTTC. Together with reference TRBV2 and TRBJ2-5, the CDR3 gives the full variable domain: EPEVTQTPSHQVTQMGQEVILRCVPISNHLYFYWYRQILGQKVEFLVSFYNNEISEKSEIFDDQFSVERPDGSNFTLKIRSTKLEDSAMYFCASTREGGETQYFGPGTRLLVL.